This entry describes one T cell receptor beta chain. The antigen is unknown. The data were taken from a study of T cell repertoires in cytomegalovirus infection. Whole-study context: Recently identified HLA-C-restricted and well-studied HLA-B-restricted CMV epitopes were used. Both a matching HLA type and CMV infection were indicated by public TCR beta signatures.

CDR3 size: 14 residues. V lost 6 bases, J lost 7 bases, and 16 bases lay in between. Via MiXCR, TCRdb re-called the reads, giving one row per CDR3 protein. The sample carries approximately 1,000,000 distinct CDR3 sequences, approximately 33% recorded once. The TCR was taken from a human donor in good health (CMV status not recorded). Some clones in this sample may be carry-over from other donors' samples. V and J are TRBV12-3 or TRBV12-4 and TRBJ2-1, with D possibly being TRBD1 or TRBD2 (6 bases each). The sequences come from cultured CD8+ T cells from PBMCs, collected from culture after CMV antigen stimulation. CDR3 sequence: CASRSARGGNEQFF. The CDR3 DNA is TGTGCCAGCAGGAGTGCTAGAGGGGGGAATGAGCAGTTCTTC.